Listed below are T cell receptor beta chains from one sample, sequenced in a study of shared T cell receptors in the human thymus. Measured with immunoSEQ multiplex PCR; TCRdb has only the in-frame clones, and not every one. The data show hundreds of thousands of clones, around 89% seen once. These data also formed part of another study, on human thymus T cells.

Material: thymocytes. All receptors derive from a boy in the first two years of life with a congenital heart defect. Both conserved end residues are part of each CDR3. Each record gives: V gene, D gene, J gene, clone size, CDR3 protein, CDR3 DNA. A D gene is named only where the DNA matches it firmly. Clone size is not always given. Where it is, it says once, few, many or a class for expanded clones.

TRBV27	.	TRBJ2-3	.	CASSFKRPGDTQYF	TGTGCCAGCAGTTTCAAGCGACCGGGGGATACGCAGTATTTT
TRBV2	.	TRBJ2-3	.	CASRAYYGDSTDTQYF	TGTGCCAGCAGGGCTTATTACGGAGATAGCACAGATACGCAGTATTTT
TRBV14	.	TRBJ2-1	once	CASSQGRGPFVEQFF	TGTGCCAGCAGCCAAGGGCGGGGACCCTTTGTTGAGCAGTTCTTC
TRBV5-4	TRBD1	TRBJ1-1	.	CASSLAGQGNTEAFF	TGTGCCAGCAGCTTGGCCGGACAGGGGAACACTGAAGCTTTCTTT
TRBV19	.	TRBJ2-5	.	CASLARRLQETQYF	TGTGCCAGTCTAGCGCGACGACTTCAAGAGACCCAGTACTTC
TRBV30	.	TRBJ2-7	.	CAWSLRGTSYYEQYF	TGTGCCTGGAGTCTCCGAGGGACTTCCTACTACGAGCAGTACTTC
TRBV5-1	.	TRBJ2-1	.	CASSLDEASPYNEQFF	TGCGCCAGCAGCTTGGACGAGGCTAGCCCCTACAATGAGCAGTTCTTC
TRBV13	TRBD1	TRBJ2-1	.	CASNLTGHPYNEQFF	TGTGCCAGCAACTTGACAGGGCACCCTTACAATGAGCAGTTCTTC
TRBV4-3	TRBD1	TRBJ2-2	few	CASSRDRVNGELFF	TGCGCCAGCAGCCGAGACAGGGTTAACGGGGAGCTGTTTTTT
TRBV4-3	TRBD1	TRBJ2-1	.	CASSQDAGDRYNEQFF	TGCGCCAGCAGCCAAGATGCAGGGGACAGATACAATGAGCAGTTCTTC
TRBV29-1	.	TRBJ2-3	.	CSVPKDLPGDTQYF	TGCAGCGTCCCAAAGGATCTGCCGGGTGATACGCAGTATTTT
TRBV5-4	.	TRBJ2-1	.	CASSPPVGRSFYNEQFF	TGTGCCAGCAGCCCTCCGGTTGGGAGGTCTTTTTACAATGAGCAGTTCTTC
TRBV27	TRBD2	TRBJ2-1	.	CAVRSHSEGGSYNEQFF	TGTGCCGTGCGATCCCACAGCGAGGGAGGGTCCTACAATGAGCAGTTCTTC